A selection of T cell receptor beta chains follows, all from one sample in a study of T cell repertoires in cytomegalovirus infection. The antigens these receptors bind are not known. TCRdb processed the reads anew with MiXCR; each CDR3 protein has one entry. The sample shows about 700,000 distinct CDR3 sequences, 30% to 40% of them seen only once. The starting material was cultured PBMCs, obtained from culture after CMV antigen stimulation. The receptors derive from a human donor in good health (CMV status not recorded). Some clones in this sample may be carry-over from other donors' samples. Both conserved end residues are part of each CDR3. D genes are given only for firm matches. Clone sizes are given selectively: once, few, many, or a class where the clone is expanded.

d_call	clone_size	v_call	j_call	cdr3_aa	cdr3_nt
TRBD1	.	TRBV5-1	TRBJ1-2	CASSPYAGTGVDYGYTF	TGCGCCAGCAGCCCATACGCCGGGACAGGGGTTGACTATGGCTACACCTTC
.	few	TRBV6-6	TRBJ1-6	CASIVRPVRGLPSYNSPLHF	TGTGCCAGCATTGTCCGGCCGGTGCGGGGGCTTCCCTCCTATAATTCACCCCTCCACTTT
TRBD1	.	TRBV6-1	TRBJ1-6	CASSVLWDSSPLHF	TGTGCCAGCAGTGTTCTTTGGGACAGTTCACCCCTCCACTTT
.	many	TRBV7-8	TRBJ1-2	CASSLGRVVNYGYTF	TGTGCCAGCAGCTTAGGCAGGGTAGTTAACTATGGCTACACCTTC
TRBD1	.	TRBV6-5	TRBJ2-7	CASCRGQGGEQYF	TGTGCCAGCTGCCGAGGACAGGGTGGAGAGCAGTACTTC
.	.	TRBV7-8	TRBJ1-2	CASSPQVNYGYTF	TGTGCCAGCAGCCCACAGGTTAACTATGGCTACACCTTC
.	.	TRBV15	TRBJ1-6	CATSDRDNSPLHF	TGTGCCACCAGCGATAGAGATAATTCACCCCTCCACTTT
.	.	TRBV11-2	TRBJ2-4	CASSLSTENIQYF	TGTGCCAGCAGCTTATCGACCGAAAACATTCAGTACTTC
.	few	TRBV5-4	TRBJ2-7	CASSLVGSRSYEQYF	TGTGCCAGCAGCTTGGTCGGGAGTAGGTCCTACGAGCAGTACTTC
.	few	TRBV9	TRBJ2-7	CASSVNPEAYEQYF	TGTGCCAGCAGCGTAAATCCAGAAGCCTACGAGCAGTACTTC
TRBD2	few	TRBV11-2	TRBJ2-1	CASSFISGTWTDEQFF	TGTGCCAGCAGCTTCATAAGCGGGACGTGGACGGATGAGCAGTTCTTC
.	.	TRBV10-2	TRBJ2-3	CASTPPPGGPGDTQYF	TGCGCCAGCACCCCCCCCCCCGGAGGGCCGGGAGATACGCAGTATTTT
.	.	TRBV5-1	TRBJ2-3	CASSLAGGGVDTQYF	TGCGCCAGCAGCTTGGCAGGGGGGGGAGTAGATACGCAGTATTTT
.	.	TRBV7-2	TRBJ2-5	CASSRSVGETQYF	TGTGCCAGCAGCCGGTCGGTGGGGGAGACCCAGTACTTC
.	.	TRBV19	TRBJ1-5	CASRQFHNNQPQHF	TGTGCCAGTCGACAGTTCCATAACAATCAGCCCCAGCATTTT
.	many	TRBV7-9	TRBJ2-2	CASSLGTANTGELFF	TGTGCCAGCAGCTTAGGGACTGCGAACACCGGGGAGCTGTTTTTT
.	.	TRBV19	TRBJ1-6	CASSMRRTSNYNSPLHF	TGTGCCAGTAGTATGCGAAGGACAAGCAACTATAATTCACCCCTCCACTTT
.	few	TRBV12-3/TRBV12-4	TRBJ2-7	CASSSSRQASPYEQYF	TGTGCCAGCAGTTCGTCTAGACAGGCCTCCCCCTACGAGCAGTACTTC
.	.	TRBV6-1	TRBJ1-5	CASSGHRADQPQHF	TGTGCCAGCAGTGGCCACAGGGCGGATCAGCCCCAGCATTTT
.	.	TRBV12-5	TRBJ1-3	CASGSARGRRLGPGNTIYF	TGTGCTAGTGGTTCTGCACGGGGCAGGAGACTTGGTCCTGGAAACACCATATATTTT
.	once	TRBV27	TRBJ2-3	CASSGVGDLDTQYF	TGTGCCAGCAGTGGGGTCGGGGACCTAGATACGCAGTATTTT
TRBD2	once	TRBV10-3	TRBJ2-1	CAMGVAGSYNEQFF	TGTGCCATGGGGGTAGCGGGATCCTACAATGAGCAGTTCTTC
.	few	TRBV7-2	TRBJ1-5	CASSLVVGGQPQHF	TGTGCCAGCAGCTTAGTTGTTGGGGGCCAGCCCCAGCATTTT
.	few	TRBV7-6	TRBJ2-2	CASSLNGIAGGELFF	TGTGCCAGCAGCTTGAATGGGATAGCCGGCGGGGAGCTGTTTTTT
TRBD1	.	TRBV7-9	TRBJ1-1	CASSETGGGSFF	TGTGCCAGCAGCGAAACAGGGGGTGGGTCTTTCTTT
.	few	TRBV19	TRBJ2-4	CASSPGRPGKQDQYF	TGTGCCAGTTCTCCCGGCCGGCCGGGTAAGCAAGATCAGTACTTC
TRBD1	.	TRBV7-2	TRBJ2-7	CASSLVQGETYEQYF	TGTGCCAGCAGCTTAGTACAGGGGGAAACCTACGAGCAGTACTTC
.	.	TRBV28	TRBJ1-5	CASSDGSGSSNQPQHF	TGTGCCAGCAGCGATGGCAGCGGTAGTAGCAATCAGCCCCAGCATTTT
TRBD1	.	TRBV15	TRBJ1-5	CATSSQGGWSNQPQHF	TGTGCCACCAGCTCCCAGGGGGGTTGGAGCAATCAGCCCCAGCATTTT
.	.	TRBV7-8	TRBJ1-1	CASSLVGPEVNTEAFF	TGTGCCAGCAGCTTAGTCGGACCGGAGGTGAACACTGAAGCTTTCTTT
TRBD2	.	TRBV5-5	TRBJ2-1	CASSPGGGTNEQFF	TGTGCCAGCAGCCCGGGAGGGGGTACGAATGAGCAGTTCTTC
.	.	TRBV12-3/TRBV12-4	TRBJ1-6	CASSPGLGNSPLHF	TGTGCCAGCAGTCCAGGGTTAGGGAATTCACCCCTCCACTTT
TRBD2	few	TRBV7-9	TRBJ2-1	CASTRLAINEQFF	TGTGCCAGCACCCGACTAGCCATCAATGAGCAGTTCTTC
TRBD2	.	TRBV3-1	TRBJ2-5	CASSQGVAGEETQYF	TGTGCCAGCAGCCAAGGGGTAGCGGGAGAAGAGACCCAGTACTTC
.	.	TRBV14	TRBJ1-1	CASSLQVLGEAFF	TGTGCCAGCAGCCTTCAGGTTTTGGGTGAAGCTTTCTTT
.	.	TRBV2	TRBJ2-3	CASRGKEQYF	TGTGCCAGCAGGGGGAAAGAGCAGTATTTT
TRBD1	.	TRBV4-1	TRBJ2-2	CASSHIGTGITGELFF	TGCGCCAGCAGCCATATAGGGACAGGGATCACCGGGGAGCTGTTTTTT